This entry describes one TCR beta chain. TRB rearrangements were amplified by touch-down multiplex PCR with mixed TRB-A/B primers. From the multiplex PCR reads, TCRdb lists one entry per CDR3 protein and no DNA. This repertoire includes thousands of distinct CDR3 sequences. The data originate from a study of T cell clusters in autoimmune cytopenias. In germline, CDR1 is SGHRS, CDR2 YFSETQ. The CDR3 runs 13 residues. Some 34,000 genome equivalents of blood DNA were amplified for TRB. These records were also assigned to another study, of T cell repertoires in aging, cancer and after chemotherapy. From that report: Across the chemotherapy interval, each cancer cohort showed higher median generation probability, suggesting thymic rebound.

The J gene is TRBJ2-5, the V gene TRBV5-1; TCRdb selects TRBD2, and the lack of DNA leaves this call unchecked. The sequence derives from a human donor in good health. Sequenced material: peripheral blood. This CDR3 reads CASSLDREGTQYF. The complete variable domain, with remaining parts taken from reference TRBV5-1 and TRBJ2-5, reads KAGVTQTPRYLIKTRGQQVTLSCSPISGHRSVSWYQQTPGQGLQFLFEYFSETQRNKGNFPGRFSGRQFSNSRSEMNVSTLELGDSALYLCASSLDREGTQYFGPGTRLLVL.